The 13 T cell receptor beta chains reported below all come from one sample, sequenced in a study of blood T cell repertoires in COVID-19. Sequenced by immunoSEQ multiplex PCR; TCRdb stores in-frame clones only, minus some. The sample has approximately 170,000 clones; approximately 83% are singletons. Sequenced sample: peripheral blood. These receptors came from a man between 65 and 79 years old who had recovered from COVID-19.

The chain joins TRBV19 to TRBJ2-1; D ambiguous. This CDR3 has 13 residues. V shed 6 bases and J shed 5 bases, with 11 bases lying between them. From germline, CDR1 is LNHDA and CDR2 SQIVND (reference sequence). The chain's CDR3 is CASRPGNNNEQFF. The CDR3 coding sequence is TGTGCCAGTAGACCGGGTAACAACAATGAGCAGTTCTTC.

This CDR3 is CASSSQNRNTEAFF. For the CDR3, the DNA is TGTGCCAGCAGTTCGCAGAATCGGAACACTGAAGCTTTCTTT. V gene TRBV6-5 combines with J gene TRBJ1-1; D unresolved. Germline lookup yields CDR1 MNHEY and CDR2 SVGAGI. The CDR3 is 14 amino acids. With 4 bases removed from V and 1 base from J, the gap between germline ends came to 10 bases.

The table lists this clone with a few counts. This rearrangement joins TRBV19 to TRBJ1-5; no reliable D call. V was trimmed by 7 bases and J by 5 bases, leaving 12 bases between them. The germline V gene has CDR1 LNHDA and CDR2 SQIVND (reference sequence). The CDR3 spans 13 residues. Here the CDR3 reads CASTVWGDQPQHF. CDR3 nucleotide sequence: TGTGCCAGTACCGTCTGGGGAGATCAGCCCCAGCATTTT.

The V gene is TRBV9, the J gene TRBJ2-2; 16 nucleotides match TRBD2. CDR3 size: 18 residues. Germline V gene lookup returns CDR1 SGDLS and CDR2 YYNGEE. Losses at the gene ends were 4 bases for V and 2 bases for J; bases not matched to a gene: 5. The CDR3 sequence is CASSTGTSGRVNTGELFF. The CDR3, as DNA: TGTGCCAGCAGCACGGGGACTAGCGGGAGGGTTAACACCGGGGAGCTGTTTTTT.

The chain combines TRBV21-1 with TRBJ2-1; TRBD1 was called by the table and not checked on the DNA. TRBV21-1 is a pseudogene segment. The CDR3 length is 17 residues. CDR3 residues: CASSKASGQGRRNEQFF. In DNA, the CDR3 is TGTGCCAGCAGCAAGGCCTCGGGACAGGGAAGGAGGAATGAGCAGTTCTTC.

This chain links TRBV15 with TRBJ2-1, with TRBD1 matching over 7 bases. V lost 0 bases and J lost 8; bases outside the gene matches: 7. The germline gives CDR1 LNHNV, CDR2 YYDKDF (reference sequence). The CDR3 consists of 15 residues. The CDR3 sequence: CATSRDHTGDDEQFF. DNA of the CDR3: TGTGCCACCAGCAGAGATCACACAGGGGATGATGAGCAGTTCTTC.

The rearrangement links TRBV4-1 to TRBJ2-2, with 8 bases lining up with TRBD2. The CDR3 has 17 amino acids. The V segment lost 1 base and the J segment 0 bases; nucleotides outside the gene matches: 4. Germline assignment: CDR1 MGHRA and CDR2 YSYEKL. This chain's CDR3 is CASSQVTSGTNTGELFF. In DNA form, the CDR3 reads TGCGCCAGCAGCCAAGTTACTAGCGGAACGAACACCGGGGAGCTGTTTTTT.

The chain has TRBV6-2 or TRBV6-3 and TRBJ2-2, with D possibly matching TRBD1 (6 bases). Trimming took 5 bases from V and 1 from J, leaving 8 bases between them. From germline, CDR1 is MNHEY and CDR2 SVGEGT. This CDR3 spans 14 amino acids. The CDR3: CASSQQGNTGELFF. DNA for the CDR3: TGTGCCAGCAGTCAACAGGGGAACACCGGGGAGCTGTTTTTT.

A few counts support this clone. V gene TRBV11-2 combines with J gene TRBJ2-7, with D perhaps matching TRBD2 (6 bases). Trimming removed 4 bases from V and 2 bases from J, with 21 bases in between. Germline V CDR1 and CDR2: SGHAT, FQNNGV. The CDR3 totals 17 residues. CDR3 protein: CASSSYEEAGSTYEQYF. CDR3 bases: TGTGCCAGCAGCTCCTATGAGGAGGCGGGAAGCACCTACGAGCAGTACTTC.

The CDR3 nucleotides read TGCGCCAGCAGCCCAGGGGCGGGCCAAGAGACCCAGTACTTC. Its protein product is CASSPGAGQETQYF. The chain carries TRBV5-1 and TRBJ2-5, with D tentatively TRBD1 (6 bases). CDR1 is SGHRS, CDR2 YFSETQ, per germline. The V end lost 4 bases, the J end lost 1 base, and 11 bases lay between the germline ends. The CDR3 has 14 residues.

This clone was counted between two and nine times. The V and J genes are TRBV7-9 and TRBJ2-3; perhaps TRBD2 as D (6 bases). The V end lost 2 bases, the J end lost 0 bases, and 9 bases lay between the germline ends. CDR1 is SEHNR, CDR2 FQNEAQ, per germline (reference sequence). The CDR3 has 15 residues. The CDR3 DNA follows: TGTGCCAGCAGCTTACCCGCGGGGAGCACAGATACGCAGTATTTT. It codes for CASSLPAGSTDTQYF.

The genes are TRBV7-9 and TRBJ2-2, with D hard to call. The germline V and J ends were trimmed by 1 base and 1 base, with 7 bases remaining between them. Germline V gene lookup returns CDR1 SEHNR and CDR2 FQNEAQ (reference sequence). CDR3 size: 15 residues. The CDR3 protein is CASSLVGRNTGELFF. As DNA, the CDR3 is TGTGCCAGCAGCTTAGTGGGCAGGAACACCGGGGAGCTGTTTTTT. The entire variable domain, with the rest obtained from reference TRBV7-9 and TRBJ2-2, is as follows: DTGVSQNPRHKITKRGQNVTFRCDPISEHNRLYWYRQTLGQGPEFLTYFQNEAQLEKSRLLSDRFSAERPKGSFSTLEIQRTEQGDSAMYLCASSLVGRNTGELFFGEGSRLTVL.

The chain carries TRBV7-8 and TRBJ2-1; 12 bases line up with TRBD2. In germline, CDR1 is SGHVS, CDR2 FQNEAQ. Trimming at V came to 4 bases and at J to 1 base, leaving 5 bases not matched to a gene. The CDR3 is 17 residues long. The CDR3 region is CASSSRLAGVSYNEQFF. CDR3 DNA: TGTGCCAGCAGCTCGAGACTAGCGGGAGTTTCCTACAATGAGCAGTTCTTC.